Each of the 10 T cell receptor beta chains below was sequenced from the same sample in a study of CD8 T cells in acute hepatitis C reinfection. Time point reported: acute HCV infection, within 168 days of estimated infection date. No in vitro expansion preceded sequencing of these hepatitis C virus-specific cells, which were studied ex vivo. The study's findings and limits: TRBV04 and TRBV06 were preferentially used in all groups, not explained by naive pool overrepresentation.

Here immunoSEQ multiplex PCR was the method, and the copy in TCRdb shows in-frame clones only, minus some. The data show about 300 clones, 69% seen once. The specimen was HCV NS3-1073 tetramer-sorted CD8+ T cells from PBMCs, collected during acute infection. The receptors originated from a young man with chronic hepatitis C.

The chain uses TRBV2 and TRBJ2-1; D is uncertain. The CDR3 loop spans 13 amino acids. V lost 7 bases, J lost 5 bases, and 12 bases lay in between. CDR1 SNHLY and CDR2 FYNNEI come from the germline V gene. The CDR3 loop reads CASMIPTDNEQFF. CDR3 coding DNA: TGTGCCAGCATGATCCCGACTGACAATGAGCAGTTCTTC.

This chain links TRBV7-2 with TRBJ2-2, with D possibly TRBD1 on 6 matching bases. CDR1 is SGHTA and CDR2 is FQGNSA in the germline V gene. V shed 5 bases and J shed 4 bases, with 14 bases lying between them. This CDR3 is built from 15 residues. For the CDR3, the DNA is TGTGCCAGCAGCCCCAAGGGGGTACGCACCGGGGAGCTGTTTTTT. It encodes CASSPKGVRTGELFF.

This sequence joins TRBV4-1 and TRBJ2-2, with TRBD1 as a possible D gene (6 bases). V was shortened by 3 bases and J by 2 bases, with 13 bases between the two germline ends. Germline loops: CDR1 MGHRA, CDR2 YSYEKL. The CDR3 runs to 16 residues. The CDR3 DNA is TGCGCCAGCAGCCAGACCCCCGGGACAAACACCGGGGAGCTGTTTTTT. As protein: CASSQTPGTNTGELFF.

The chain couples TRBV9 to TRBJ2-3, with TRBD2 matching over 10 bases. The V gene's germline CDR1 is SGDLS and CDR2 YYNGEE. Germline trimming cut 4 bases from V and 2 bases from J; bases unmatched to any gene: 13. The CDR3 contains 18 residues. CDR3 nucleotides: TGTGCCAGCAGCCCCCCGGGAGGTAGCGGGGGGTACACAGATACGCAGTATTTT. Protein product: CASSPPGGSGGYTDTQYF.

This clone was seen a single time. V and J are TRBV27 and TRBJ1-2; no clear D gene. This CDR3 comprises 17 residues. CDR1 and CDR2 (germline): MNHEY, SMNVEV (reference sequence). V was trimmed by 5 bases and J by 4 bases, leaving 23 bases between them. CDR3 sequence: CASSPVVQISSLYGYTF. The CDR3 nucleotides read TGTGCCAGCAGTCCTGTCGTACAGATATCTTCCCTCTATGGCTACACCTTC.

This clone was found once. The rearrangement uses TRBV27 and TRBJ2-7; 8 nucleotides match TRBD1. The CDR3 loop spans 14 amino acids. Germline CDR1 is MNHEY and CDR2 is SMNVEV (reference sequence). With V trimmed by 5 bases and J by 9 bases, 12 bases remained unmatched. The CDR3 loop is CASSPRTGFLRQYV. CDR3 nucleotides: TGTGCCAGCAGTCCCCGGACAGGGTTCCTAAGGCAGTACGTC.

The J gene is TRBJ2-7, the V gene TRBV6-5; 10 bases map to TRBD1. The trim removed 6 bases at V and 2 bases at J, leaving 7 bases unmatched. Germline V CDR1 and CDR2: MNHEY, SVGAGI. The CDR3 totals 15 residues. CDR3 DNA sequence: TGTGCCAGCAGGACCGGGACAGGGGCCCCCTACGAGCAGTACGTC. This gives the protein CASRTGTGAPYEQYV.

The V call is TRBV7-3, the J call TRBJ2-1, with D tentatively TRBD2 (5 bases). Trimming removed 2 bases from V and 4 bases from J, with 15 bases in between. The CDR3 contains 16 residues. Germline loops: CDR1 SGHTA, CDR2 FQGTGA. CDR3 loop: CASSLRGSDNYNEQFF. Here the CDR3 DNA reads TGTGCCAGCAGCTTACGGGGATCCGACAATTACAATGAGCAGTTCTTC.

The V call is TRBV4-2, the J call TRBJ1-1; 11 nucleotides line up with TRBD1. The germline V gene encodes CDR1 LGHNA and CDR2 YNFKEQ. V trimming: 0 bases; J trimming: 4 bases; junction bases outside the gene matches: 10. The CDR3 length is 18 residues. The CDR3 sequence: CASSQEGGQGGFGTEAFF. As DNA, the CDR3 is TGTGCCAGCAGCCAAGAAGGGGGACAGGGGGGGTTTGGCACTGAAGCTTTCTTT.

In this sample, this clone turned up once. The genes are TRBV6-5 and TRBJ1-2, with TRBD1 matching over 9 bases. Trimming took 10 bases from V and 8 from J; bases not matched to a gene: 11. The germline CDR1 and CDR2 sequences are MNHEY and SVGAGI. This CDR3 has 13 residues. The DNA of the CDR3 is TGTGCCACAACGACAGGGGGTCGAGAAGGCTACACCTTC. Encoded protein: CATTTGGREGYTF.